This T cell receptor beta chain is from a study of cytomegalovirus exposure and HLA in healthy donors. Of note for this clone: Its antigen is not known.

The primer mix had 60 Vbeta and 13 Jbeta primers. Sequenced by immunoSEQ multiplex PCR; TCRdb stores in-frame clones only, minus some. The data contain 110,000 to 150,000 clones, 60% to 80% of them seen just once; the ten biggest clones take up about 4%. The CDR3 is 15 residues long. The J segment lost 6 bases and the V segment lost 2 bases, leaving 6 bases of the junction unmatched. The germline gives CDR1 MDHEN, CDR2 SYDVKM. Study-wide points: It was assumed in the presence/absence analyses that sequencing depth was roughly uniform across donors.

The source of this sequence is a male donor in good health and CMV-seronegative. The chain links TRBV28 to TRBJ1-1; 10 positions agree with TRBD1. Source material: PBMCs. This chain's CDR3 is CASSLLGDRGSEAFF. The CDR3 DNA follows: TGTGCCAGCAGTTTACTCGGGGACAGGGGATCTGAAGCTTTCTTT.